These T cell receptor beta chains were read from a single sample in a study of T cells after yellow fever vaccination. TCRdb itself ran the 5' RACE reads through MiXCR, one entry per CDR3 protein. The sample records around 26,000 distinct CDR3 sequences, 3.4% being singletons. The sample was PBMCs, either bulk or a sorted T-cell subset (CD4+, CD8+, memory, or dextramer-sorted; not recorded which), taken approximately 40 days after the first yellow fever vaccination. The receptors stem from a man between 18 and 35 years old who received the YFV17D yellow fever vaccine. Each CDR3 is given with its conserved first and last residue. D genes are given only for firm matches. Part of the rows lack a size; the others show once, few, many or a class for expanded clones.

d_call: -; clone_size: many; j_call: TRBJ2-2; v_call: TRBV2; cdr3_aa: CASSGWGTGELFF; cdr3_nt: TGTGCCAGCAGTGGATGGGGAACAGGGGAGCTGTTTTTT
d_call: TRBD2; clone_size: many; j_call: TRBJ2-5; v_call: TRBV7-2; cdr3_aa: CASSSGLAGAGETQYF; cdr3_nt: TGTGCCAGCAGCTCCGGACTAGCGGGGGCGGGGGAGACCCAGTACTTC
d_call: -; clone_size: many; j_call: TRBJ1-5; v_call: TRBV28; cdr3_aa: CASSLRSNQPQHF; cdr3_nt: TGTGCCAGCAGTTTGAGAAGCAATCAGCCCCAGCATTTT
d_call: TRBD1; clone_size: many; j_call: TRBJ1-5; v_call: TRBV6-5; cdr3_aa: CASNRGWGGTNQPQHF; cdr3_nt: TGTGCCAGCAACAGGGGGTGGGGGGGCACCAATCAGCCCCAGCATTTT
d_call: TRBD2; clone_size: many; j_call: TRBJ2-2; v_call: TRBV4-1; cdr3_aa: CASSQAFRGGRASGELFF; cdr3_nt: TGCGCCAGCAGCCAAGCCTTCCGGGGGGGCCGGGCAAGCGGGGAGCTGTTTTTT
d_call: -; clone_size: -; j_call: TRBJ1-2; v_call: TRBV5-1; cdr3_aa: CASSSKTGLYGYTF; cdr3_nt: TGCGCCAGCAGCTCGAAGACTGGCTTATATGGCTACACCTTC
d_call: -; clone_size: many; j_call: TRBJ1-2; v_call: TRBV12-3/TRBV12-4; cdr3_aa: CASSSWDRYGYTF; cdr3_nt: TGTGCCAGCAGTTCTTGGGACCGGTATGGCTACACCTTC
d_call: -; clone_size: many; j_call: TRBJ1-2; v_call: TRBV15; cdr3_aa: CATSRDRQVGGYTF; cdr3_nt: TGTGCCACCAGCAGAGATCGGCAAGTAGGAGGCTACACCTTC
d_call: -; clone_size: many; j_call: TRBJ2-7; v_call: TRBV11-1; cdr3_aa: CASSRFTGALGGEQYF; cdr3_nt: TGTGCCAGCAGCCGTTTCACAGGGGCCCTCGGGGGGGAGCAGTACTTC
d_call: -; clone_size: many; j_call: TRBJ2-3; v_call: TRBV7-7; cdr3_aa: CASSSLSNTDTQYF; cdr3_nt: TGTGCCAGCAGCTCTCTATCAAACACAGATACGCAGTATTTT
d_call: -; clone_size: many; j_call: TRBJ2-2; v_call: TRBV20-1; cdr3_aa: CSARDPRGPATGELFF; cdr3_nt: TGCAGTGCTAGAGATCCGCGGGGACCGGCCACCGGGGAGCTGTTTTTT
d_call: -; clone_size: many; j_call: TRBJ1-4; v_call: TRBV19; cdr3_aa: CASSMVGGTNEKLFF; cdr3_nt: TGTGCCAGTAGTATGGTTGGTGGAACTAATGAAAAACTGTTTTTT
d_call: -; clone_size: many; j_call: TRBJ1-3; v_call: TRBV29-1; cdr3_aa: CSVVGTGTAGNTIYF; cdr3_nt: TGCAGCGTTGTAGGGACCGGGACTGCTGGAAACACCATATATTTT
d_call: -; clone_size: many; j_call: TRBJ2-1; v_call: TRBV7-2; cdr3_aa: CASSLQGGSYNEQFF; cdr3_nt: TGTGCCAGCAGCTTACAGGGGGGCTCCTACAATGAGCAGTTCTTC
d_call: -; clone_size: many; j_call: TRBJ2-2; v_call: TRBV12-5; cdr3_aa: CASGLLTGHLTGELFF; cdr3_nt: TGTGCTAGTGGTTTGCTTACGGGACACCTAACCGGGGAGCTGTTTTTT
d_call: -; clone_size: many; j_call: TRBJ2-1; v_call: TRBV7-2; cdr3_aa: CASSLEGEQFF; cdr3_nt: TGTGCCAGCAGCTTAGAAGGGGAGCAGTTCTTC
d_call: -; clone_size: many; j_call: TRBJ2-3; v_call: TRBV29-1; cdr3_aa: CSVEGNFLRDTQYF; cdr3_nt: TGCAGCGTTGAAGGAAACTTTCTGAGAGATACGCAGTATTTT
d_call: TRBD2; clone_size: many; j_call: TRBJ2-5; v_call: TRBV5-1; cdr3_aa: CASSFAGVQETQYF; cdr3_nt: TGCGCCAGCAGCTTCGCGGGGGTGCAAGAGACCCAGTACTTC
d_call: TRBD1; clone_size: many; j_call: TRBJ2-5; v_call: TRBV10-3; cdr3_aa: CAISEATGGAETQYF; cdr3_nt: TGTGCCATCAGTGAGGCGACAGGGGGTGCGGAGACCCAGTACTTC
d_call: TRBD1; clone_size: many; j_call: TRBJ2-1; v_call: TRBV7-8; cdr3_aa: CASSPATDRGRDNEQFF; cdr3_nt: TGTGCCAGCAGCCCGGCGACAGACAGGGGCAGGGACAATGAGCAGTTCTTC
d_call: -; clone_size: many; j_call: TRBJ2-3; v_call: TRBV5-1; cdr3_aa: CASSLEGADTQYF; cdr3_nt: TGCGCCAGCAGCTTGGAGGGGGCAGATACGCAGTATTTT
d_call: -; clone_size: many; j_call: TRBJ2-3; v_call: TRBV6-5; cdr3_aa: CASRRTHPRGTDTQYF; cdr3_nt: TGTGCCAGCAGGAGGACCCACCCAAGGGGGACAGATACGCAGTATTTT
d_call: -; clone_size: many; j_call: TRBJ2-5; v_call: TRBV5-1; cdr3_aa: CASRGEGQETQYF; cdr3_nt: TGCGCCAGTCGGGGTGAGGGGCAAGAGACCCAGTACTTC
d_call: -; clone_size: few; j_call: TRBJ1-2; v_call: TRBV28; cdr3_aa: CASSPSYGYTF; cdr3_nt: TGTGCCAGCAGTCCCTCCTATGGCTACACCTTC
d_call: -; clone_size: medium-sized; j_call: TRBJ2-2; v_call: TRBV5-1; cdr3_aa: CASSPRGTGELFF; cdr3_nt: TGCGCCAGCAGCCCGAGGGGGACCGGGGAGCTGTTTTTT
d_call: -; clone_size: medium-sized; j_call: TRBJ2-2; v_call: TRBV20-1; cdr3_aa: CSARLTASGELFF; cdr3_nt: TGCAGTGCTAGATTGACCGCTAGCGGGGAGCTGTTTTTT
d_call: -; clone_size: many; j_call: TRBJ2-7; v_call: TRBV3-1; cdr3_aa: CASSQAASEQYF; cdr3_nt: TGTGCCAGCAGCCAAGCGGCGAGCGAGCAGTACTTC
d_call: TRBD1; clone_size: many; j_call: TRBJ1-2; v_call: TRBV7-2; cdr3_aa: CASKTGDANYGYTF; cdr3_nt: TGTGCCAGCAAAACAGGGGACGCTAACTATGGCTACACCTTC
d_call: -; clone_size: many; j_call: TRBJ1-1; v_call: TRBV5-4; cdr3_aa: CASNEAGRQNTEAFF; cdr3_nt: TGTGCCAGCAATGAGGCCGGACGGCAGAACACTGAAGCTTTCTTT
d_call: TRBD2; clone_size: many; j_call: TRBJ2-7; v_call: TRBV4-3; cdr3_aa: CASSQALAGGYEQYF; cdr3_nt: TGCGCCAGCAGCCAGGCACTAGCGGGGGGTTACGAGCAGTACTTC
d_call: -; clone_size: many; j_call: TRBJ1-1; v_call: TRBV7-2; cdr3_aa: CASSPPANTEAFF; cdr3_nt: TGTGCCAGCAGCCCCCCGGCGAACACTGAAGCTTTCTTT
d_call: -; clone_size: many; j_call: TRBJ1-3; v_call: TRBV5-6; cdr3_aa: CASSSGNTIYF; cdr3_nt: TGTGCCAGCAGCTCTGGAAACACCATATATTTT
d_call: TRBD1; clone_size: many; j_call: TRBJ2-5; v_call: TRBV7-9; cdr3_aa: CASSSDRDQETQYF; cdr3_nt: TGTGCCAGCAGCTCAGACAGGGACCAAGAGACCCAGTACTTC
d_call: TRBD2; clone_size: many; j_call: TRBJ2-3; v_call: TRBV7-2; cdr3_aa: CASSSQGLASTDTQYF; cdr3_nt: TGTGCCAGCAGCTCCCAGGGACTAGCGAGTACAGATACGCAGTATTTT
d_call: TRBD2; clone_size: many; j_call: TRBJ2-1; v_call: TRBV11-1; cdr3_aa: CASSLPPRLAGLRGEQFF; cdr3_nt: TGTGCCAGCAGCTTACCCCCCAGACTAGCGGGGCTACGAGGAGAGCAGTTCTTC
d_call: TRBD1; clone_size: many; j_call: TRBJ1-2; v_call: TRBV27; cdr3_aa: CASSLNTRDRSRYGYTF; cdr3_nt: TGTGCCAGCAGTTTAAACACGAGGGACAGGTCTCGCTATGGCTACACCTTC
d_call: -; clone_size: many; j_call: TRBJ2-3; v_call: TRBV5-1; cdr3_aa: CASSQGPSTDTQYF; cdr3_nt: TGCGCCAGCAGTCAGGGACCAAGCACAGATACGCAGTATTTT
d_call: -; clone_size: many; j_call: TRBJ2-5; v_call: TRBV12-3/TRBV12-4; cdr3_aa: CASSLTEQETQYF; cdr3_nt: TGTGCCAGCAGTTTGACGGAGCAAGAGACCCAGTACTTC
d_call: TRBD2; clone_size: many; j_call: TRBJ2-3; v_call: TRBV11-2; cdr3_aa: CASSLRPGGPADTQYF; cdr3_nt: TGTGCCAGCAGCCTAAGACCGGGGGGGCCGGCCGATACGCAGTATTTT